This paragraph reports one T cell receptor beta chain. Its antigen is currently unknown. Random hexamers primed reverse transcription of about 0.5 to 1 ug RNA. A multiplex approach, immunoSEQ multiplex PCR, amplified TCR beta CDR3 across 54 Vbeta and 13 Jbeta. TCRdb passed the immunoSEQ multiplex PCR reads through MiXCR, listing each CDR3 protein once. This sample has some 18,000 distinct CDR3 sequences, with approximately 95% found just once. The data belong to a study of CD8 T cells in Susac syndrome. Study results and caveats: The relatively small number of individuals in the TCR sequencing and HLA analysis was acknowledged by the study.

Controls matched for age and sex were healthy donors. Specimen: CD8+ T cells from PBMCs. The sequence was obtained from a human donor in good health.

CDR3: CSVEVNGYTF. The CDR3 region has the DNA TGCAGCGTTGAGGTGAATGGCTACACCTTC. The chain combines TRBV29-1 with TRBJ1-2; unclear D gene. The germline V gene has CDR1 SQVTM and CDR2 ANQGSEA. The CDR3 has 10 residues. V was pared by 3 bases and J by 6 bases, with 5 bases between.